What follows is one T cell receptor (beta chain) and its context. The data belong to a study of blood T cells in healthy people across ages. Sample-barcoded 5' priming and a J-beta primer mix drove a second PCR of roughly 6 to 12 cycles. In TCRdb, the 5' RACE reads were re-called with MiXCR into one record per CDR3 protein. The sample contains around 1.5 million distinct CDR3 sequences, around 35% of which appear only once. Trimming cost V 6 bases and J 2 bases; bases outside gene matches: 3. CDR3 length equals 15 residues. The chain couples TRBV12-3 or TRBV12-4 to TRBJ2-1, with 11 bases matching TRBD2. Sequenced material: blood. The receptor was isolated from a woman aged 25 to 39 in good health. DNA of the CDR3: TGTGCCAGCAGGGTAGCGGGGGGGCCCTACAATGAGCAGTTCTTC. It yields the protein CASRVAGGPYNEQFF.